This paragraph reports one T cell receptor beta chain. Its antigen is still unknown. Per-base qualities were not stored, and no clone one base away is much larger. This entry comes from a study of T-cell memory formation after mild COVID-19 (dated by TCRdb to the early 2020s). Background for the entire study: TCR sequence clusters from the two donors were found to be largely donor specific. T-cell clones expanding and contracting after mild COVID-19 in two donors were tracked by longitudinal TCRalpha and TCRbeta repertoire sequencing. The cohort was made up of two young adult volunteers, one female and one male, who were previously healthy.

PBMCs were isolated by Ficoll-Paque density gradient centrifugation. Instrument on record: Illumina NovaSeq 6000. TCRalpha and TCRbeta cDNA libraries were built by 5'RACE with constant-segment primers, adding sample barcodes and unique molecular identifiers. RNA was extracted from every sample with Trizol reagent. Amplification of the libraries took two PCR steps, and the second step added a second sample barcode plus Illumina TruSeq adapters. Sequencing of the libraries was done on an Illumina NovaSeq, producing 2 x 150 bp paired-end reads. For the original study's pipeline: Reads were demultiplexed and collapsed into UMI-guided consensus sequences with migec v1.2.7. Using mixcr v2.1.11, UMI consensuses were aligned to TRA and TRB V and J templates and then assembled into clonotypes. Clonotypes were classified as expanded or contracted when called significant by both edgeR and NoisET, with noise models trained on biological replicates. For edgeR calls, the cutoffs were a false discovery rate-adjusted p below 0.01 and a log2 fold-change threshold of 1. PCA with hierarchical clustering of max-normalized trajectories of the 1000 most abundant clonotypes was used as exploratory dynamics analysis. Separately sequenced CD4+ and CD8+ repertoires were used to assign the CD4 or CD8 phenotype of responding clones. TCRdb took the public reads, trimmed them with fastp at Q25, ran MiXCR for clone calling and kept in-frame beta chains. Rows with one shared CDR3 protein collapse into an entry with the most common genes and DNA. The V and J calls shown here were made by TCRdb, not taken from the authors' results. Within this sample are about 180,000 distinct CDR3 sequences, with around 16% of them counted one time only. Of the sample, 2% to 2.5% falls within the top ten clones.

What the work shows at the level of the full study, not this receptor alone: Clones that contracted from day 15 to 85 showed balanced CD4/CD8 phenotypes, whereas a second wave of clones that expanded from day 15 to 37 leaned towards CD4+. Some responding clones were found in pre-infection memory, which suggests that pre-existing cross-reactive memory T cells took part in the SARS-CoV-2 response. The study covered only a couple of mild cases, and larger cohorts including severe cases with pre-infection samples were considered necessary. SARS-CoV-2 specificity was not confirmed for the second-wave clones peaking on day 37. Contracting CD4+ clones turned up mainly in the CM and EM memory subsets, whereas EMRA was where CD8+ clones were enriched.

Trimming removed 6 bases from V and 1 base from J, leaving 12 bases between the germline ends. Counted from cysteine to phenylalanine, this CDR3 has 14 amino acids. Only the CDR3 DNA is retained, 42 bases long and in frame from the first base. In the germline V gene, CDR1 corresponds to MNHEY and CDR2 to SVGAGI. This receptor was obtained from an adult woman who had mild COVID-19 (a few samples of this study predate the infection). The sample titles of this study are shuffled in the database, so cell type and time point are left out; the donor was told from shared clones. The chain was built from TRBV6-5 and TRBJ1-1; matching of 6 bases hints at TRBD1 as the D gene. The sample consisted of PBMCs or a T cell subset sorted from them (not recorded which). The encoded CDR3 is CASRFRGRNTEAFF. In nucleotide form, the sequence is TGTGCCAGCAGATTCAGGGGTCGGAACACTGAAGCTTTCTTT.